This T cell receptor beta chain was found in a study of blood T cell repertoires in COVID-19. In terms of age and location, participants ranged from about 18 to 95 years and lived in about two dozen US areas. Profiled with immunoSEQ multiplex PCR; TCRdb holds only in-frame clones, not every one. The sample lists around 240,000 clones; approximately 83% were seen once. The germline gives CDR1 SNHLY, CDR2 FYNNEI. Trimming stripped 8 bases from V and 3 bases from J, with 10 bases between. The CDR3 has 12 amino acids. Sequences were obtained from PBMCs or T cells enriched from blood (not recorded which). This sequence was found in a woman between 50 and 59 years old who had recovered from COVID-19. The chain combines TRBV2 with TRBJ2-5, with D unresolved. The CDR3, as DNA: TGTGCCAGCTCTCAAGAGGAAGAGACCCAGTACTTC. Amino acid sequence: CASSQEEETQYF.